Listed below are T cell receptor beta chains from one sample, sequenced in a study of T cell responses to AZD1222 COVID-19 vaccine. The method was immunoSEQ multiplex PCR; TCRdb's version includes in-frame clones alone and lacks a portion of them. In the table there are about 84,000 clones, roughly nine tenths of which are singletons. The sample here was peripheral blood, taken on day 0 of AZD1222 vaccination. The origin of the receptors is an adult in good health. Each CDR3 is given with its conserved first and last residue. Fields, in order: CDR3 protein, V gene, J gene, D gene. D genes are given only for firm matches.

CDR3aa: CASVFAPGLGTDTQYF
v_gene: TRBV7-2
j_gene: TRBJ2-3
d_gene: TRBD2

CDR3aa: CASRPGQRTYEQYF
v_gene: TRBV5-1
j_gene: TRBJ2-7
d_gene: TRBD1

CDR3aa: CASSLGGGEKLFF
v_gene: TRBV5-1
j_gene: TRBJ1-4
d_gene: -

CDR3aa: CASSKAQAAKETQYF
v_gene: TRBV21-1
j_gene: TRBJ2-5
d_gene: -

CDR3aa: CAWSKLSTDTQYF
v_gene: TRBV30
j_gene: TRBJ2-3
d_gene: -

CDR3aa: CASRGFGEEKLFF
v_gene: TRBV27
j_gene: TRBJ1-4
d_gene: -

CDR3aa: CASSLAGGDTQYF
v_gene: TRBV5-4
j_gene: TRBJ2-3
d_gene: -

CDR3aa: CASSFLGRGFSNNEQFF
v_gene: TRBV27
j_gene: TRBJ2-1
d_gene: TRBD2

CDR3aa: CASRPGQGNQPQHF
v_gene: TRBV6-5
j_gene: TRBJ1-5
d_gene: TRBD1

CDR3aa: CASSRKPGDSSYNSPLHF
v_gene: TRBV6-6
j_gene: TRBJ1-6
d_gene: TRBD1

CDR3aa: CASSYSGGLAGAGTYEQYF
v_gene: TRBV5-1
j_gene: TRBJ2-7
d_gene: TRBD2

CDR3aa: CASSRGTGDYGYTF
v_gene: TRBV7-2
j_gene: TRBJ1-2
d_gene: TRBD1

CDR3aa: CASRNGLAGAYEQYF
v_gene: TRBV7-2
j_gene: TRBJ2-7
d_gene: TRBD2

CDR3aa: CASSPQGGYGYTF
v_gene: TRBV27
j_gene: TRBJ1-2
d_gene: TRBD1

CDR3aa: CASRLPGGTAAFF
v_gene: TRBV28
j_gene: TRBJ1-1
d_gene: TRBD1

CDR3aa: CASSIVAGIEAFF
v_gene: TRBV19
j_gene: TRBJ1-1
d_gene: -

CDR3aa: CASSLDRGDTQYF
v_gene: TRBV11-2
j_gene: TRBJ2-3
d_gene: -

CDR3aa: CASSPGLNQPQHF
v_gene: TRBV3-1/TRBV3-2
j_gene: TRBJ1-5
d_gene: -

CDR3aa: CASSFLRGGINEKLFF
v_gene: TRBV5-1
j_gene: TRBJ1-4
d_gene: -

CDR3aa: CASKGSNQPQHF
v_gene: TRBV6-6
j_gene: TRBJ1-5
d_gene: -

CDR3aa: CASSLVWGGEAFF
v_gene: TRBV5-6
j_gene: TRBJ1-1
d_gene: -

CDR3aa: CASSTGTGGSGNTIYF
v_gene: TRBV2
j_gene: TRBJ1-3
d_gene: TRBD1

CDR3aa: CASSQIGEQFF
v_gene: TRBV3-1/TRBV3-2
j_gene: TRBJ2-1
d_gene: -

CDR3aa: CASRPGGLTSYEQYF
v_gene: TRBV28
j_gene: TRBJ2-7
d_gene: -

CDR3aa: CASSPFSTGTTGYTF
v_gene: TRBV3-1/TRBV3-2
j_gene: TRBJ1-2
d_gene: -

CDR3aa: CASRYNEKLFF
v_gene: TRBV6-6
j_gene: TRBJ1-4
d_gene: -

CDR3aa: CASSELMFDQPQHF
v_gene: TRBV6-1
j_gene: TRBJ1-5
d_gene: -